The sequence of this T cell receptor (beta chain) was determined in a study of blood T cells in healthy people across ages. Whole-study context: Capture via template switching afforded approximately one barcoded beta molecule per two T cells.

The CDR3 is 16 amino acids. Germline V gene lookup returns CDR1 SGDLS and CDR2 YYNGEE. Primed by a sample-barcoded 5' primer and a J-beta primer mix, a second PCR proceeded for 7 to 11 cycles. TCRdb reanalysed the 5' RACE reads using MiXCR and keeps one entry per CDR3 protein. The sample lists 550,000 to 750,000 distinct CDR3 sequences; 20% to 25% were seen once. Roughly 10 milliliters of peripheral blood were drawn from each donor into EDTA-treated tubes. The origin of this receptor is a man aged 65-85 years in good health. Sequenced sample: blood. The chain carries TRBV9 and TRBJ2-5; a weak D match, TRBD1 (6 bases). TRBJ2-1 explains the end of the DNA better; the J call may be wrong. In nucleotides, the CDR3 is TGTGCCAGCAGCGTAGAGGGGGACCCATCGTTGGGGGAGCAGTTCTTC. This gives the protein CASSVEGDPSLGEQFF.